One sample yielded the 19 T cell receptor beta chains listed below, sequenced in a study of naive and memory T cell subsets (dated by TCRdb to the late 2010s). The library was produced with UMI-ligation and nested PCR. These reads were obtained on an Illumina MiSeq. The ligated cDNA was amplified in four rounds of PCR with nested alpha and beta constant region primers together with the SP2 primer. TCRdb handled the public reads itself, with Q25 trimming in fastp and clone calling in MiXCR, and kept productive beta chains. One record per CDR3 amino acid sequence lists the most common genes and DNA. This sample is represented by about 37,000 distinct CDR3 sequences; approximately 11% of them were singletons. Roughly 3.9% of the sample rests with the top ten. This sample's treatment or condition label indicates: skin biopsy from PPD injection site in Mantoux-positive individual. The study described a robust, sensitive protocol for amplifying, sequencing and analyzing TCRs, using 3' ligation of a UMI-containing oligonucleotide to TCR cDNA.

Here the sequenced sample was skin, taken from a tuberculin skin test site. Receptors originate from an adult in good health.

This clonotype was detected once. The gene calls are TRBV14 and TRBJ1-1; 9 positions match TRBD1. The length of the CDR3 is 12 residues. V lost 4 bases, J lost 8 bases, and 2 bases stayed unmatched. In germline, CDR1 is SGHDN, CDR2 FVKESK. CDR3 in DNA: TGTGCCAGCAGCCGACAGGGGGAGGAAGCTTTCTTT. The encoded protein is CASSRQGEEAFF.

On this clonotype: A read error may explain this, as a much larger clone is one base away. The chain carries TRBV5-1 and TRBJ2-5, with D perhaps matching TRBD1 (6 bases). The CDR3 runs to 15 residues. V gave up 4 bases and J gave up 4 bases, with 17 bases separating them. Per germline, CDR1 SGHRS and CDR2 YFSETQ. The CDR3 DNA reads as TGCGCCAGCAGCAACACAGGGACCCAAGGAGAGACCCAGTACTTC. Encoded protein: CASSNTGTQGETQYF.

V is TRBV28 and J is TRBJ1-5; 7 bases match TRBD1. The CDR3 is 16 residues long. The germline gives CDR1 MDHEN, CDR2 SYDVKM. Trimming took 5 bases from V and 7 from J; bases not matched to a gene: 14. The CDR3 here is CASSPTPDRSDQPQHF. CDR3 coding DNA: TGTGCCAGCAGTCCTACCCCGGACAGGTCTGACCAGCCCCAGCATTTT.

The chain has TRBV19 and TRBJ1-2, with 10 bases aligning to TRBD1. The CDR3 totals 14 residues. Germline loops: CDR1 LNHDA, CDR2 SQIVND (reference sequence). V was pared by 9 bases and J by 6 bases, with 10 bases of the junction left unmatched. This chain's CDR3 is CASPRDRGLDGYTF. The DNA for the CDR3 is TGTGCCAGCCCCCGGGACAGGGGCCTCGATGGCTACACCTTC.

This chain uses TRBV27 with TRBJ2-1, with D hard to call. Germline CDR1 MNHEY, CDR2 SMNVEV (reference sequence). CDR3 length equals 12 residues. V lost 4 bases, J lost 4 bases, and 5 bases lay in between. Here the CDR3 DNA reads TGTGCCAGCAGTTATAATTACAATGAGCAGTTCTTC. Translated, it gives CASSYNYNEQFF.

In this sample, this clonotype turned up many times. The chain links TRBV7-8 to TRBJ2-2, with TRBD2 matching over 8 bases. CDR1 and CDR2 (germline): SGHVS, FQNEAQ. The CDR3 has 18 residues. The V segment lost 7 bases and the J segment 5 bases; nucleotides outside the gene matches: 18. This CDR3 is CASTLPQLAVTGTGELFF. The CDR3 coding sequence is TGTGCCAGCACCCTACCCCAACTAGCGGTTACGGGGACCGGGGAGCTGTTTTTT. Filled out from reference TRBV7-8 and TRBJ2-2, the complete variable domain reads GAGVSQSPRYKVAKRGQDVALRCDPISGHVSLFWYQQALGQGPEFLTYFQNEAQLDKSGLPSDRFFAERPEGSVSTLKIQRTQQEDSAVYLCASTLPQLAVTGTGELFFGEGSRLTVL.

This clonotype was seen repeatedly, ten times or more. The rearrangement joins TRBV29-1 to TRBJ2-5; the match to TRBD2 covers 8 bases. The V gene's germline CDR1 is SQVTM and CDR2 ANQGSEA. The length of the CDR3 is 11 residues. The trim removed 5 bases at V and 5 bases at J, leaving 1 base unmatched. CDR3 nucleotide sequence: TGCAGCGTTCGGGGGGGGGAGACCCAGTACTTC. It specifies CSVRGGETQYF.

The chain is built from TRBV5-5 and TRBJ1-2; D possibly corresponds to TRBD1 (6 bases). Trimming took off 0 bases at V and 1 base at J, with 7 bases between the two ends. Per the germline V gene, CDR1 is SGHKS and CDR2 is YYEKEE (reference sequence). The CDR3 totals 14 residues. The CDR3 DNA is TGTGCCAGCAGCTTGGACAGGGTTAACTATGGCTACACCTTC. This codes for CASSLDRVNYGYTF.

CDR3 DNA: TGTGCCAGCAGTTTAGGCCAGGGGGCTCAGACCCAGTACTTC. Translation gives CASSLGQGAQTQYF. The V and J genes are TRBV12-3 or TRBV12-4 and TRBJ2-5; 8 nucleotides line up with TRBD1. CDR3 size: 14 residues. After removal of 1 base from V and 6 bases from J, the junction contained 4 bases not matched to a gene.

In its sample, this clonotype was seen a few times. The V call is TRBV9, the J call TRBJ2-1; D perhaps matches TRBD1 (6 bases). The CDR3 has 14 amino acids. Germline V CDR1 and CDR2: SGDLS, YYNGEE. V gave up 4 bases and J gave up 5 bases, with 13 bases separating them. This CDR3 is CASSTSTGDNEQFF. The CDR3 DNA follows: TGTGCCAGCAGCACCTCGACAGGTGACAATGAGCAGTTCTTC.

This sequence joins TRBV6-6 and TRBJ2-3; 9 positions match TRBD2. CDR3 length: 17 residues. V was clipped by 2 bases and J by 3 bases; unmatched bases: 9. CDR1 is MNHNY and CDR2 is SVGAGI in the germline V gene (reference sequence). The chain's CDR3 is CASSYGGGRAETDTQYF. The DNA of the CDR3 is TGTGCCAGCAGTTACGGGGGCGGGAGGGCTGAAACAGATACGCAGTATTTT.

This clonotype was counted ten times or more. V and J are TRBV18 and TRBJ2-1; D gene unclear. Germline CDR1 reads KGHSH; CDR2 reads LQKENI. Trimming stripped 1 base from V and 0 bases from J, with 10 bases between. The CDR3 sequence is 16 residues long. The CDR3 sequence: CASSPLQKSSYNEQFF. The CDR3 coding sequence is TGTGCCAGCTCACCACTACAGAAAAGCTCCTACAATGAGCAGTTCTTC.

Of note for this clonotype: This could be a read error, since a much larger clone is one nucleotide away. The V and J genes are TRBV7-9 and TRBJ2-1; 8 bases match TRBD2. The CDR3 has 15 residues. The germline V gene encodes CDR1 SEHNR and CDR2 FQNEAQ (reference sequence). This CDR3 reads CARSLLAGGPNEQFF. CDR3 coding DNA: TGTGCCAGGAGCTTACTTGCGGGAGGCCCCAATGAGCAGTTCTTC.

The chain uses TRBV4-1 and TRBJ2-6; D remains ambiguous. The CDR3 has 17 residues. The V gene's germline CDR1 is MGHRA and CDR2 YSYEKL. Trimming removed 0 bases from V and 0 bases from J, with 9 bases in between. The CDR3 is CASSQDGVGSGANVLTF. The CDR3 DNA reads as TGCGCCAGCAGCCAAGACGGTGTCGGCTCTGGGGCCAACGTCCTGACTTTC.

CDR3 amino acids: CASSIGKNTGELFF. The CDR3 DNA follows: TGTGCCAGTAGTATAGGGAAGAACACCGGGGAGCTGTTTTTT. The J gene is TRBJ2-2, the V gene TRBV19; D call uncertain. Between the trimmed V and J ends, which lost 1 base and 1 base, there was a span of 4 bases. This CDR3 region has 14 residues. CDR1 and CDR2 (germline): LNHDA, SQIVND (reference sequence).

The chain carries TRBV3-1 and TRBJ2-2, with 13 bases fitting TRBD2. CDR3 length: 16 residues. Germline V gene sequence: CDR1 LGHDT, CDR2 YNNKEL (reference sequence). Trimming cost V 1 base and J 6 bases; bases outside gene matches: 2. CDR3 amino acids: CASSQALAGGAGELFF. The CDR3 DNA is TGTGCCAGCAGCCAAGCACTAGCGGGGGGGGCCGGGGAGCTGTTTTTT.

The chain has TRBV28 and TRBJ2-1; 8 positions match TRBD2. The CDR3 totals 16 residues. Germline loops: CDR1 MDHEN, CDR2 SYDVKM. The ends lost 8 bases at V and 7 bases at J; junction bases unmatched: 16. In nucleotides, the CDR3 is TGTGCCAGCGCCTCGGGGGGGGCAGGGGATGGGAATGAGCAGTTCTTC. Its protein product is CASASGGAGDGNEQFF.

This clonotype has at least ten counts. The V gene is TRBV7-8, the J gene TRBJ2-3; tentatively, D is TRBD1 or TRBD2 (5 bases each). The germline V gene has CDR1 SGHVS and CDR2 FQNEAQ. V was shortened by 1 base and J by 0 bases, with 11 bases between the two germline ends. CDR3 size: 16 residues. CDR3: CASSLGGSRSTDTQYF. The CDR3 nucleotides are TGTGCCAGCAGCTTAGGGGGGAGTAGGAGCACAGATACGCAGTATTTT.

Many counts were recorded for this clonotype. The chain links TRBV13 to TRBJ1-1, with D maybe TRBD1 (6 bases). CDR1 and CDR2 (germline): PRHDT, FYEKMQ (reference sequence). The CDR3 is 14 residues long. The V end lost 5 bases, the J end lost 4 bases, and 14 bases lay between the germline ends. The CDR3: CASSIRQVITEAFF. The CDR3 DNA reads as TGTGCCAGCAGCATTCGACAGGTCATCACTGAAGCTTTCTTT.